Sequencing of this T cell receptor (beta chain) was carried out in a study of blood T cell repertoires in COVID-19. Whole-study context: Acute and convalescent COVID-19 samples came from the United States, Italy and Spain. T cells, B-cell-depleted T cells, or PBMCs supplied cDNA or gDNA.

The J segment lost 0 bases and the V segment lost 0 bases, leaving 3 bases of the junction unmatched. In germline, CDR1 is LGHNA, CDR2 YSLEER. CDR3 length: 19 residues. Original processing methods: Reference gene primer amplification in the assay estimated nucleated cell counts. Profiled with immunoSEQ multiplex PCR; TCRdb holds only in-frame clones, not every one. V and J calls and clone size are as listed in that table; D and trimming were resolved from the DNA. Among some 51,000 clones listed, around nine tenths were seen once. Sequenced: peripheral blood. The sequence came from a human donor with active COVID-19. The donor label of this sample is uncertain. The V call is TRBV4-3, the J call TRBJ2-6; TRBD2 aligns across 12 bases. As DNA, the CDR3 is TGCGCCAGCAGCCAAGAAGGACTAGCGGGGTTCTCTGGGGCCAACGTCCTGACTTTC. Translated: CASSQEGLAGFSGANVLTF.